This is a list of T cell receptor beta chains from one sample in a study of cytomegalovirus exposure and HLA in healthy donors. The table came from immunoSEQ multiplex PCR; TCRdb's copy has only in-frame clones and leaves some out. Here the sample spans around 150,000 clones, 80% to 85% being singletons. The sample taken for sequencing was PBMCs. The receptors here all came from a male donor in good health and CMV-seronegative. The CDR3 runs from the conserved cysteine through the conserved F or W. D genes are given only for firm matches. Clone size is shown for a subset of rows, as once, few, many or a class of expanded clone.

TRBV6-6	TRBJ1-2	TRBD1	once	CASSWGQDARSDGYTF	TGTGCCAGCAGTTGGGGACAGGACGCAAGGTCGGATGGCTACACCTTC
TRBV5-4	TRBJ1-2	TRBD1	few	CASSLSGGNYGYTF	TGTGCCAGCAGCTTGTCAGGGGGCAACTATGGCTACACCTTC
TRBV7-8	TRBJ1-4	NA	few	CASSPLGGREVGDEKLFF	TGTGCCAGCAGCCCTCTAGGGGGACGGGAAGTGGGTGATGAAAAACTGTTTTTT
TRBV12-2	TRBJ2-7	NA	NA	CASRLRAGKGLYEQYF	TGTGCAAGTCGGCTTAGGGCAGGGAAGGGGCTCTACGAGCAGTACTTC
TRBV27	TRBJ1-2	NA	NA	CASSFREGSSGGYTF	TGTGCCAGCAGTTTTAGGGAGGGGAGTTCGGGAGGCTACACCTTC
TRBV28	TRBJ2-3	TRBD2	NA	CASKGLALTDTQYF	TGTGCCAGCAAGGGACTAGCGTTGACAGATACGCAGTATTTT
TRBV7-9	TRBJ2-1	NA	NA	CASSPHIDSYNEQFF	TGTGCCAGCAGCCCTCACATCGACTCCTACAATGAGCAGTTCTTC
TRBV13	TRBJ1-4	TRBD1	NA	CASSTGNQGAREKLFF	TGTGCCAGCAGCACAGGAAACCAGGGGGCCAGGGAAAAACTGTTTTTT
TRBV7-2	TRBJ1-5	TRBD1	NA	CASSLGTGGWTQPQHF	TGTGCCAGCAGCCTCGGGACAGGGGGTTGGACTCAGCCCCAGCATTTT
TRBV9	TRBJ1-6	NA	NA	CASSGQTASYNSPLHF	TGTGCCAGCAGCGGCCAGACAGCCAGCTATAATTCACCCCTCCACTTT
TRBV6-6	TRBJ1-2	NA	NA	CASRQGKGGYTF	TGTGCCAGCAGACAGGGTAAGGGAGGCTACACCTTC
TRBV2	TRBJ1-5	NA	NA	CASSVASPGPNQPQHF	TGTGCCAGCAGTGTGGCCTCACCTGGGCCCAATCAGCCCCAGCATTTT
TRBV7-2	TRBJ2-6	NA	NA	CASSFDRTGANVLTF	TGTGCCAGCAGCTTTGACAGGACTGGGGCCAACGTCCTGACTTTC
TRBV5-1	TRBJ2-7	NA	NA	CASSLGGEQYF	TGCGCCAGCAGCTTAGGGGGCGAGCAGTACTTC
TRBV11-3	TRBJ2-1	TRBD2	NA	CASSSAPGLAGSYNEQFF	TGTGCCAGCAGCTCGGCCCCGGGACTAGCGGGATCCTACAATGAGCAGTTCTTC
TRBV30	TRBJ2-2	TRBD1	NA	CAWSVLDRGWGGELFF	TGTGCCTGGAGTGTACTAGACAGGGGGTGGGGCGGGGAGCTGTTTTTT
TRBV6-5	TRBJ2-7	NA	NA	CASSYIGHDYEQYF	TGTGCCAGCAGTTACATCGGACACGACTACGAGCAGTACTTC
TRBV7-8	TRBJ1-3	NA	NA	CASSLGRGRLDTIYF	TGTGCCAGCAGCTTAGGGAGGGGAAGGTTGGACACCATATATTTT
TRBV19	TRBJ1-1	NA	NA	CASSIVPPRGEAFF	TGTGCCAGTAGTATAGTCCCCCCCAGGGGAGAAGCTTTCTTT
TRBV18	TRBJ1-1	NA	few	CASSPPGGGAFF	TGTGCCAGCTCACCACCGGGAGGGGGAGCTTTCTTT
TRBV5-6	TRBJ2-7	TRBD2	NA	CASSLGTTRAYEQYF	TGTGCCAGCAGCCTCGGGACTACCAGGGCCTACGAGCAGTACTTC
TRBV6-1	TRBJ2-3	NA	NA	CASSEVFRASDTQYF	TGTGCCAGCAGTGAAGTTTTTAGAGCTTCAGATACGCAGTATTTT
TRBV6-5	TRBJ1-5	NA	NA	CASSSPRQYNQPQHF	TGTGCCAGCAGTTCGCCCCGACAGTACAATCAGCCCCAGCATTTT
TRBV7-2	TRBJ1-2	TRBD1	NA	CASSLGRGNGYTF	TGTGCCAGCAGCTTAGGCAGGGGGAACGGCTACACCTTC
TRBV30	TRBJ2-7	TRBD2	NA	CARGLAGDTYEQYF	TGTGCCCGGGGACTAGCGGGGGATACATACGAGCAGTACTTC
TRBV6-5	TRBJ1-5	NA	NA	CASSHGQYSNQPQHF	TGTGCCAGCAGCCATGGACAATATAGCAATCAGCCCCAGCATTTT
TRBV28	TRBJ1-5	NA	once	CASKRGQGSNQPQHF	TGTGCCAGCAAGCGTGGGCAGGGTAGCAATCAGCCCCAGCATTTT